The 31 T cell receptor beta chains given below trace back to one sample, sequenced in a study of CXCR3-negative and CXCR3-positive naive CD8 T cells. Study-level results: Naive CXCR3-positive cells had TRB CDR3s more hydrophobic than those of CXCR3-negative naive cells.

No antigens are known for them. UMI-tagged TRB cDNA libraries were built via 5' RACE. From the 5' RACE reads, TCRdb lists one entry per CDR3 protein and no DNA. The sample totals approximately 65,000 distinct CDR3 sequences; its top ten clones hold just over 0.7%. Sequenced input: naive CXCR3+ CD8+ T cells from blood. Specified subset: CD45RO-CCR7+CD27+CD95- naive CD8+ T cells expressing CXCR3 (TNR3+). These receptors all stem from a human donor in good health. Some clones in this sample may be carry-over from other donors' samples.

The rearrangement links TRBV5-1 to TRBJ2-7; no DNA is available, so the TRBD1 call from TCRdb remains unchecked. The CDR3 sequence is 14 residues long. Germline loops: CDR1 SGHRS, CDR2 YFSETQ. The CDR3: CASSYSGRGDEQYF.

J is TRBJ2-5 and V is TRBV10-1; lacking DNA, the TRBD1 call made by TCRdb goes unchecked. The CDR3 has 14 residues. In germline, CDR1 is WNHNN, CDR2 SYGVQD (reference sequence). The CDR3: CASSEGQGPVFPYF.

V and J are TRBV7-8 and TRBJ2-1; the D call from TCRdb, TRBD1, cannot be confirmed without DNA. Germline CDR1 is SGHVS and CDR2 is FQNEAQ. The CDR3 extends over 14 amino acids. CDR3 in amino acids: CASSLVSGGDEQFF.

V usage is TRBV2 and J usage is TRBJ2-7. The CDR3 is 15 amino acids. CDR1 and CDR2 (germline): SNHLY, FYNNEI. CDR3: CASSEFQVGSYEQYF. The full variable domain, in which reference TRBV2 and TRBJ2-7 provide the parts outside the CDR3, is EPEVTQTPSHQVTQMGQEVILRCVPISNHLYFYWYRQILGQKVEFLVSFYNNEISEKSEIFDDQFSVERPDGSNFTLKIRSTKLEDSAMYFCASSEFQVGSYEQYFGPGTRLTVT.

The rearrangement joins TRBV20-1 to TRBJ1-5; TCRdb designates TRBD1, a call that cannot be tested without DNA. The CDR3 length is 15 residues. Germline lookup yields CDR1 DFQATT and CDR2 SNEGSKA (reference sequence). The CDR3 is CSARDTGRMDQPQHF.

The V gene is TRBV29-1, the J gene TRBJ2-2. The V gene's germline CDR1 is SQVTM and CDR2 ANQGSEA. This CDR3 spans 12 amino acids. CDR3 in amino acids: CSAPANTGELFF.

The chain is built from TRBV29-1 and TRBJ1-2; TCRdb's D gene call, TRBD1, goes unchecked for lack of DNA. The length of the CDR3 is 12 residues. Germline V lookup: CDR1 SQVTM, CDR2 ANQGSEA. This chain's CDR3 is CSVAGQSYGYTF.

V usage is TRBV6-2 or TRBV6-3 and J usage is TRBJ2-1; the TRBD2 assignment by TCRdb is unverifiable without DNA. Germline CDR1 MNHEY, CDR2 SVGEGT. The CDR3 loop spans 20 amino acids. CDR3: CASSFTRGLAGSSSYNEQFF.

V and J are TRBV12-3 or TRBV12-4 and TRBJ2-5; TCRdb gives TRBD2 as the D gene, but with no DNA this cannot be confirmed. This CDR3 has 14 residues. The CDR3 sequence: CASHRGGLAETQYF.

The chain employs TRBV7-8 and TRBJ2-7. The CDR3 has 14 amino acids. Per the germline V gene, CDR1 is SGHVS and CDR2 is FQNEAQ. The CDR3 protein is CASSLAQTSYEQYF.

The chain recombines TRBV5-1 with TRBJ2-7; TCRdb lists TRBD1, though no DNA is available to test this call. This CDR3 region has 12 residues. Looked up from germline, CDR1 is SGHRS and CDR2 is YFSETQ. The CDR3 loop is CASGGQGYEQYF.

The genes are TRBV11-2 and TRBJ2-7; the D call of TRBD1 rests on TCRdb alone, since no DNA is present to check it. The CDR3 spans 13 residues. Per the germline V gene, CDR1 is SGHAT and CDR2 is FQNNGV. The CDR3 reads CASSLADTYEQYF.

The rearrangement uses TRBV6-2 or TRBV6-3 and TRBJ2-7; TCRdb lists TRBD2, though no DNA is available to test this call. CDR1 and CDR2 from the germline V gene are MNHEY and SVGEGT. The CDR3 spans 15 residues. The CDR3 sequence: CASSSGTYSSYEQYF.

The chain is built from TRBV29-1 and TRBJ2-5; the TRBD1 assignment by TCRdb is unverifiable without DNA. CDR1 is SQVTM, CDR2 ANQGSEA, per germline. The CDR3 contains 14 residues. CDR3 sequence reads: CSVDSGTGKETQYF. Looking up the rest from reference TRBV29-1 and TRBJ2-5 gives the full variable domain: SAVISQKPSRDICQRGTSLTIQCQVDSQVTMMFWYRQQPGQSLTLIATANQGSEATYESGFVIDKFPISRPNLTFSTLTVSNMSPEDSSIYLCSVDSGTGKETQYFGPGTRLLVL.

The chain joins TRBV7-3 to TRBJ2-7; TCRdb's D gene call, TRBD2, goes unchecked for lack of DNA. Germline V gene sequence: CDR1 SGHTA, CDR2 FQGTGA. The CDR3 is 18 residues long. CDR3 sequence: CASSPGLAGGFLEYEQYF.

This CDR3 is CATSDAGDRYEQYF. The chain combines TRBV24-1 with TRBJ2-7; TCRdb names TRBD1, which stays unverified in the absence of DNA. The CDR3 consists of 14 residues. Germline CDR1 KGHDR, CDR2 SFDVKD.

The chain recombines TRBV29-1 with TRBJ1-2. The CDR3 is 20 amino acids. CDR1 SQVTM and CDR2 ANQGSEA come from the germline V gene. The CDR3: CSVSSVGAVYALLSDYGYTF. Complete variable domain (other parts from reference TRBV29-1 and TRBJ1-2): SAVISQKPSRDICQRGTSLTIQCQVDSQVTMMFWYRQQPGQSLTLIATANQGSEATYESGFVIDKFPISRPNLTFSTLTVSNMSPEDSSIYLCSVSSVGAVYALLSDYGYTFGSGTRLTVV.

The CDR3 sequence: CASSPPGRPNTGELFF. The gene calls are TRBV7-9 and TRBJ2-2; TCRdb indicates TRBD1, and absent DNA this call remains unverified. Per germline, CDR1 SEHNR and CDR2 FQNEAQ (reference sequence). The CDR3 has 16 residues.

CDR3 amino acids: CSAKTGTGYFRNTEAFF. This rearrangement joins TRBV20-1 to TRBJ1-1; with no DNA, the TCRdb D assignment of TRBD1 cannot be verified. This CDR3 comprises 17 residues. The germline CDR1 and CDR2 sequences are DFQATT and SNEGSKA (reference sequence).

This rearrangement joins TRBV11-2 to TRBJ2-2; as DNA is missing, the TRBD2 call by TCRdb cannot be tested. The CDR3 extends over 18 amino acids. CDR1 SGHAT and CDR2 FQNNGV come from the germline V gene. This CDR3 reads CASSPGLAGGQNTGELFF.

J is TRBJ1-2 and V is TRBV6-2 or TRBV6-3; TCRdb's D call, TRBD1, is unchecked because there is no DNA. Germline V gene data show CDR1 as MNHEY and CDR2 as SVGEGT. The CDR3 has 16 residues. The CDR3 loop reads CASSPLDRGLFEGYTF.

The genes are TRBV25-1 and TRBJ1-2; absent DNA, TCRdb's TRBD1 call cannot be checked. This CDR3 region has 15 residues. The V gene's germline CDR1 is MGHDK and CDR2 SYGVNS. CDR3: CASSESGQTRYGYTF.

V usage is TRBV7-8 and J usage is TRBJ2-3. CDR1 and CDR2 (germline): SGHVS, FQNEAQ. This CDR3 is 17 amino acids long. CDR3 sequence reads: CASSLGLAISSTDTQYF. The whole variable domain, filled in from reference TRBV7-8 and TRBJ2-3, reads GAGVSQSPRYKVAKRGQDVALRCDPISGHVSLFWYQQALGQGPEFLTYFQNEAQLDKSGLPSDRFFAERPEGSVSTLKIQRTQQEDSAVYLCASSLGLAISSTDTQYFGPGTRLTVL.

V usage is TRBV19 and J usage is TRBJ2-5; lacking DNA, the TRBD1 call made by TCRdb goes unchecked. The CDR3 consists of 13 residues. Per the germline V gene, CDR1 is LNHDA and CDR2 is SQIVND (reference sequence). The CDR3: CATPCRTRETQYF.

The V and J genes are TRBV10-3 and TRBJ2-1; TCRdb returns TRBD1, unconfirmable since there is no DNA. The CDR3 runs 15 residues. CDR1 is ENHRY and CDR2 is SYGVKD in the germline V gene. CDR3 amino acids: CAISDRGGSYNEQFF.

The chain combines TRBV2 with TRBJ2-1. Germline-derived CDR1 and CDR2 are SNHLY and FYNNEI. The CDR3 length is 15 residues. CDR3 loop: CASSDLSGIHNEQFF.

The chain couples TRBV3-1 to TRBJ1-1. This CDR3 is 18 amino acids long. The germline gives CDR1 LGHDT, CDR2 YNNKEL (reference sequence). CDR3 region: CASSPDHEVFYGNTEAFF.

This chain connects TRBV28 to TRBJ1-2. This CDR3 comprises 14 residues. Germline V gene sequence: CDR1 MDHEN, CDR2 SYDVKM. CDR3 sequence: CASSSASRAYGYTF.

V is TRBV29-1 and J is TRBJ1-1; without DNA, the TCRdb call of TRBD1 cannot be checked. The CDR3 is made up of 13 amino acids. The germline V gene has CDR1 SQVTM and CDR2 ANQGSEA. The chain's CDR3 is CSVETGRTTEAFF.

The CDR3 spells CASSLPEGRDSPNTEAFF. The chain links TRBV7-8 to TRBJ1-1; TCRdb selects TRBD1, and the lack of DNA leaves this call unchecked. This CDR3 has 18 amino acids. Per the germline V gene, CDR1 is SGHVS and CDR2 is FQNEAQ.

The CDR3 protein is CASSQDKSGQGHEQYF. The chain carries TRBV14 and TRBJ2-7; the D call from TCRdb, TRBD1, cannot be confirmed without DNA. CDR3 length equals 16 residues. Germline V gives CDR1 SGHDN, CDR2 FVKESK. Complete variable domain (other parts from reference TRBV14 and TRBJ2-7): EAGVTQFPSHSVIEKGQTVTLRCDPISGHDNLYWYRRVMGKEIKFLLHFVKESKQDESGMPNNRFLAERTGGTYSTLKVQPAELEDSGVYFCASSQDKSGQGHEQYFGPGTRLTVT.